Shown below are 11 T cell receptor beta chains from a single sample sequenced in a study of T-cell memory formation after mild COVID-19. TCRdb itself ran the 5' RACE reads through MiXCR, one entry per CDR3 protein. The sample includes nearly 110,000 distinct CDR3 sequences, around 14% of them seen just once. The material sequenced was PBMCs or a T cell subset sorted from them (not recorded which). These receptors were obtained from a man aged 18 to 29 who had mild COVID-19 (a few samples of this study predate the infection). Cell type and time point are not known.

This clonotype was counted at least ten times. This sequence joins TRBV12-3 or TRBV12-4 and TRBJ2-7, with 7 bases aligning to TRBD1. This CDR3 spans 14 amino acids. V was pared by 3 bases and J by 0 bases, with 2 bases of the junction left unmatched. The CDR3 DNA sequence: TGTGCCAGCAGTTTGACAGGGATCTCCTACGAGCAGTACTTC. Translated: CASSLTGISYEQYF.

The chain joins TRBV29-1 to TRBJ2-7; the match to TRBD1 covers 11 bases. J was trimmed by 4 bases and V by 5 bases; bases with no gene match: 10. Germline values: CDR1 SQVTM, CDR2 ANQGSEA. This CDR3 contains 15 residues. CDR3 nucleotide sequence: TGCAGCGTTAGGACAGGGGGCTCCTCTAAGTACGAGCAGTACTTC. Translated, it gives CSVRTGGSSKYEQYF.

The V and J genes are TRBV23-1 and TRBJ2-7; D is uncertain. TRBV23-1 is marked as an open reading frame, function uncertain. Trimming removed 0 bases at V and 0 bases at J, with 9 bases between. The CDR3 sequence is 15 residues long. The CDR3 DNA reads TGCGCCAGCAGTCAATCGGGGTCTAGCTCCTACGAGCAGTACGTC. Translating gives CASSQSGSSSYEQYV.

In its sample, this clonotype was seen many times. The rearrangement joins TRBV25-1 to TRBJ1-5, with a weak D call TRBD1 (6 bases). From germline, CDR1 is MGHDK and CDR2 SYGVNS. V shed 2 bases and J shed 6 bases, with 17 bases lying between them. This CDR3 is 16 amino acids long. The CDR3 loop is CASSEMDSETGQPQHF. CDR3 sequence (DNA): TGTGCCAGCAGTGAAATGGACAGCGAGACGGGTCAGCCCCAGCATTTT.

This clonotype was recorded at least ten times. This rearrangement joins TRBV4-1 to TRBJ2-2, with no clear D. V lost 2 bases and J 0 bases, leaving 7 bases between the germline ends. This CDR3 is built from 15 residues. Germline values: CDR1 MGHRA, CDR2 YSYEKL. CDR3 sequence: CASSQQVPNTGELFF. Here the CDR3 DNA reads TGCGCCAGCAGCCAACAGGTACCGAACACCGGGGAGCTGTTTTTT.

This chain connects TRBV27 to TRBJ1-2; maybe TRBD1 (6 bases). In germline, CDR1 is MNHEY, CDR2 SMNVEV (reference sequence). The CDR3 has 15 amino acids. Deletions cut 2 bases from V and 6 bases from J, with 16 bases between. The CDR3 DNA reads as TGTGCCAGCAGTTTAATTGGGGGGCGCGGGAATGGCTACACCTTC. As protein: CASSLIGGRGNGYTF.

There are a few counts of this clonotype. The chain is built from TRBV29-1 and TRBJ2-4; D call uncertain. CDR1 and CDR2 (germline): SQVTM, ANQGSEA. The length of the CDR3 is 12 residues. V was trimmed by 6 bases and J by 1 base, leaving 7 bases between them. CDR3 DNA: TGCAGCGTCACCGGCGCCAAAAACATTCAGTACTTC. Translating it yields CSVTGAKNIQYF.

This clonotype showed up many times. The rearrangement joins TRBV3-1 to TRBJ1-1, with D unresolved. Trimming took off 0 bases at V and 5 bases at J, with 19 bases between the two ends. Per the germline V gene, CDR1 is LGHDT and CDR2 is YNNKEL (reference sequence). The CDR3 extends over 17 amino acids. The CDR3 region is CASSQEGGKKRRTEAFF. The CDR3 DNA is TGTGCCAGCAGCCAAGAGGGTGGCAAGAAAAGGAGGACTGAAGCTTTCTTT.

This clonotype was recorded a few times. The chain couples TRBV6-2 or TRBV6-3 to TRBJ1-6; the D gene is possibly TRBD1 (5 bases). CDR3 length: 14 residues. V was pared by 5 bases and J by 14 bases, with 19 bases between. Germline-derived CDR1 and CDR2 are MNHEY and SVGEGT. Here the CDR3 DNA reads TGTGCCAGCAGTCCTCTAAGGACATTCAGCACCCTCCACTTT. Its protein product is CASSPLRTFSTLHF.

In its sample, this clonotype was seen a few times. It may be a read error: a sequence one base away is much more abundant. For the CDR3, the DNA is TGTGCCAGCAGCGCTAGCACAGATACGCAGTATTTT. This gives the protein CASSASTDTQYF. The chain has TRBV12-3 or TRBV12-4 and TRBJ2-3, with no clear D. The ends were cut back, 6 bases at V and 0 bases at J, with 4 bases in the middle. This CDR3 contains 12 residues.

This clonotype was seen a few times. The rearrangement links TRBV5-1 to TRBJ2-5; D not resolved. Germline V lookup: CDR1 SGHRS, CDR2 YFSETQ. CDR3 length: 11 residues. V was clipped by 2 bases and J by 5 bases, with 4 bases between them. The CDR3 loop is CASSFEETQYF. Here the CDR3 DNA reads TGCGCCAGCAGCTTCGAGGAGACCCAGTACTTC.